The 18 T cell receptor beta chains below come from one sample, sequenced in a study of patients and donors after allogeneic stem cell transplantation (TCRdb year 2020). The receptor library was made with RT-PCR. TCRdb records NextSeq 550 as the sequencer. TCRdb reran the public reads through fastp at Q25 and MiXCR, keeping productive beta chains. Rows matching on CDR3 protein sequence are summarized as one entry with the most common DNA and genes. For this sample the table gives 57,000 or so distinct CDR3 sequences, of which roughly 13% were detected only once. Of the sample, less than 35% is held by the ten largest clones. The specimen was blood, either unsorted or a sorted T cell fraction (not recorded which). These receptors were collected from a human donor who was either an allogeneic HSCT recipient or a stem cell or donor lymphocyte infusion donor (not recorded which). It is not recorded whose cells these are; they may come from a transplant donor.

V usage is TRBV29-1 and J usage is TRBJ2-2; D may match TRBD1 or TRBD2 (5 bases each). V was pared by 0 bases and J by 5 bases, with 22 bases between. The CDR3 contains 18 residues. Germline CDR1 is SQVTM and CDR2 is ANQGSEA. CDR3 in amino acids: CSVEEFRGRAEVTGELFF. In DNA form, the CDR3 reads TGCAGCGTTGAAGAGTTTAGGGGCAGGGCGGAGGTTACCGGGGAGCTGTTTTTT.

This clonotype has ten or more counts. This rearrangement joins TRBV7-2 to TRBJ1-1; no clear D. Germline lookup yields CDR1 SGHTA and CDR2 FQGNSA. The CDR3 loop spans 14 amino acids. Between the trimmed V and J ends, which lost 1 base and 5 bases, there was a span of 11 bases. The CDR3 DNA reads TGTGCCAGCAGCTTAGGTTATGGACGGACTGAAGCTTTCTTT. Amino acid sequence: CASSLGYGRTEAFF.

This clonotype was counted at least ten times. The rearrangement links TRBV29-1 to TRBJ1-2, with 8 bases lining up with TRBD1. The CDR3 runs 14 residues. Looked up from germline, CDR1 is SQVTM and CDR2 is ANQGSEA. V shed 5 bases, J shed 2 bases, and the junction held 7 bases outside the gene matches. The CDR3 reads CSVYGQGPNYGYTF. The CDR3 bases are TGCAGCGTTTATGGACAGGGACCAAACTATGGCTACACCTTC. The full variable domain, its missing parts supplied by reference TRBV29-1 and TRBJ1-2, is SAVISQKPSRDICQRGTSLTIQCQVDSQVTMMFWYRQQPGQSLTLIATANQGSEATYESGFVIDKFPISRPNLTFSTLTVSNMSPEDSSIYLCSVYGQGPNYGYTFGSGTRLTVV.

This chain links TRBV12-3 or TRBV12-4 with TRBJ2-1, with 15 bases identical to TRBD2. There are 16 residues in the CDR3. Trimming removed 6 bases from V and 4 bases from J; junction bases left unmatched: 4. The CDR3 is CASRTGLAGGYNEQFF. CDR3 in DNA: TGTGCCAGCAGGACCGGACTAGCGGGAGGGTACAATGAGCAGTTCTTC.

There are many counts of this clonotype. This chain uses TRBV27 with TRBJ2-7; unclear D gene. Between the trimmed V and J ends, which lost 7 bases and 1 base, there was a span of 14 bases. The CDR3 spans 14 residues. Germline loops: CDR1 MNHEY, CDR2 SMNVEV (reference sequence). CDR3 sequence (DNA): TGTGCCAGCAAGTTAAGGGTCCCATCCTACGAGCAGTACTTC. It encodes CASKLRVPSYEQYF.

This chain links TRBV20-1 with TRBJ2-7; 8 bases match TRBD1. The CDR3 runs to 14 residues. Trimming cost V 6 bases and J 2 bases; bases outside gene matches: 9. Germline V gene sequence: CDR1 DFQATT, CDR2 SNEGSKA (reference sequence). CDR3 residues: CSASGGATTYEQYF. The CDR3 nucleotides are TGCAGTGCCTCAGGGGGCGCGACTACCTACGAGCAGTACTTC.

The gene calls are TRBV10-3 and TRBJ2-6; D may be TRBD2 (6 bases). The CDR3 spans 17 residues. Trimming shortened V by 0 bases and J by 0 bases, and 9 bases separated the two germline ends. CDR1 is ENHRY, CDR2 SYGVKD, per germline. The CDR3 reads CAISESREASGANVLTF. The CDR3 coding sequence is TGTGCCATCAGTGAGTCGAGGGAGGCCTCTGGGGCCAACGTCCTGACTTTC.

This clonotype turned up a few times. This sequence joins TRBV20-1 and TRBJ2-7; weak D call: TRBD1 (5 bases). V was shortened by 2 bases and J by 2 bases, with 10 bases between the two germline ends. In germline, CDR1 is DFQATT, CDR2 SNEGSKA (reference sequence). CDR3 length: 13 amino acids. The CDR3: CSARLSGTYEQYF. The CDR3 DNA follows: TGCAGTGCTAGACTCTCAGGGACCTACGAGCAGTACTTC.

The V call is TRBV6-5, the J call TRBJ2-1; 8 bases are a match to TRBD2. CDR3 length: 13 amino acids. After removal of 10 bases from V and 10 bases from J, the junction contained 12 bases not matched to a gene. Germline V gene data show CDR1 as MNHEY and CDR2 as SVGAGI. CDR3 sequence reads: CATFKAGAREQFF. DNA of the CDR3: TGTGCCACCTTCAAAGCGGGAGCCCGGGAGCAGTTCTTC.

The gene calls are TRBV7-9 and TRBJ1-2, with D unresolved. The CDR3 covers 16 residues. V was cut by 5 bases and J by 3 bases, with 19 bases left in between. Germline assignment: CDR1 SEHNR and CDR2 FQNEAQ (reference sequence). The DNA of the CDR3 is TGTGCCAGCAGCCCCACCTCGGAGGGAGGGCACTATGGCTACACCTTC. Residues: CASSPTSEGGHYGYTF.

The chain employs TRBV27 and TRBJ2-7; possibly TRBD1 for D (6 bases). The CDR3 loop spans 16 amino acids. From germline, CDR1 is MNHEY and CDR2 SMNVEV (reference sequence). Trimming removed 0 bases from V and 0 bases from J, with 12 bases in between. CDR3 in amino acids: CASSLSGQSNSYEQYF. For the CDR3, the DNA is TGTGCCAGCAGTTTATCAGGACAGTCTAACTCCTACGAGCAGTACTTC.

In this sample, this clonotype turned up a few times. The J gene is TRBJ2-7, the V gene TRBV15; the D gene is possibly TRBD1 (5 bases). V was trimmed by 8 bases and J by 1 base, leaving 12 bases between them. Germline values: CDR1 LNHNV, CDR2 YYDKDF (reference sequence). The CDR3 length is 13 residues. CDR3 nucleotides: TGTGCCACCCAGGGTCCCCCTTCCTACGAGCAGTACTTC. It encodes CATQGPPSYEQYF.

J is TRBJ2-1 and V is TRBV20-1; 13 nucleotides agree with TRBD2. With V trimmed by 3 bases and J by 6 bases, 5 bases remained unmatched. This CDR3 comprises 15 residues. Per germline, CDR1 DFQATT and CDR2 SNEGSKA (reference sequence). DNA for the CDR3: TGCAGTGCTAGTGAATGGACTAGCGGGAGCAATGAGCAGTTCTTC. As protein: CSASEWTSGSNEQFF.

This clonotype occurred many times. This chain connects TRBV5-1 to TRBJ1-4; D is possibly TRBD1 (6 bases). CDR3 length: 14 amino acids. Trimming took 0 bases from V and 12 from J, leaving 15 bases between them. Germline V gene data show CDR1 as SGHRS and CDR2 as YFSETQ. The CDR3 spells CASSLDVGGLELFF. The CDR3 DNA sequence: TGCGCCAGCAGCTTGGACGTAGGGGGGCTGGAACTGTTTTTT.

This clonotype was found a few times. The rearrangement joins TRBV6-1 to TRBJ2-7; unclear D gene. This CDR3 contains 17 residues. The germline V gene has CDR1 MNHNS and CDR2 SASEGT. Between the trimmed V and J ends, which lost 2 bases and 3 bases, there was a span of 20 bases. The CDR3 nucleotides are TGTGCCAGCAGTGAATGGCTTCCGGGCGCGAAGAACTACGAGCAGTACTTC. Translated: CASSEWLPGAKNYEQYF.

V and J are TRBV10-3 and TRBJ2-7, with a possible D match to TRBD2 (7 bases). The germline gives CDR1 ENHRY, CDR2 SYGVKD. The CDR3 has 16 residues. Trimming pared 0 bases from V and 3 bases from J, leaving 15 bases between. CDR3 sequence reads: CAISESPSGEGYEQYF. The CDR3 nucleotides are TGTGCCATCAGTGAGTCGCCATCAGGGGAGGGCTACGAGCAGTACTTC.

This clonotype showed up many times. CDR3 sequence reads: CASSLGHPSSYEQYF. CDR3 in DNA: TGTGCCAGCAGCTTAGGACACCCTAGCTCCTACGAGCAGTACTTC. The rearrangement joins TRBV7-6 to TRBJ2-7, with D unclear. Germline CDR1 reads SGHVS; CDR2 reads FNYEAQ. V lost 1 base and J lost 0, with 10 bases in between. The CDR3 contains 15 residues. Variable domain in full (rest from reference TRBV7-6 and TRBJ2-7): GAGVSQSPRYKVTKRGQDVALRCDPISGHVSLYWYRQALGQGPEFLTYFNYEAQQDKSGLPNDRFSAERPEGSISTLTIQRTEQRDSAMYRCASSLGHPSSYEQYFGPGTRLTVT.

This clonotype was seen more than once but under ten times. J is TRBJ1-1 and V is TRBV7-8; D is undetermined. This CDR3 has 14 amino acids. V lost 1 base and J lost 3, with 9 bases in between. Germline-derived CDR1 and CDR2 are SGHVS and FQNEAQ. The CDR3 protein is CASSLVRQDTEAFF. CDR3 bases: TGTGCCAGCAGCTTAGTCCGGCAGGACACTGAAGCTTTCTTT.